This T cell receptor beta chain was recovered during a study of glioma-infiltrating T cells after dendritic cell vaccination. This CDR3 comprises 15 residues. CDR1 and CDR2 from the germline V gene are KGHSH and LQKENI. Trimming took 3 bases from V and 3 from J; bases not matched to a gene: 5. Up to about 2 ug genomic DNA was used for TCRB CDR3 amplification. Generated by immunoSEQ multiplex PCR, the TCRdb table keeps only in-frame clones and is missing some. The table lists roughly 90,000 clones, 85% to 90% of them singletons. The source of this sequence is a human donor with glioblastoma. This sample comprised blood, obtained before dendritic cell vaccination. The chain employs TRBV18 and TRBJ1-2, with 9 positions matching TRBD1. Here the CDR3 reads CASSPGTGRDYGYTF. Written as DNA, the CDR3 is TGTGCCAGCTCACCGGGGACAGGGAGGGACTATGGCTACACCTTC. Full variable domain (outside the CDR3, taken from reference TRBV18 and TRBJ1-2): NAGVMQNPRHLVRRRGQEARLRCSPMKGHSHVYWYRQLPEEGLKFMVYLQKENIIDESGMPKERFSAEFPKEGPSILRIQQVVRGDSAAYFCASSPGTGRDYGYTFGSGTRLTVV.